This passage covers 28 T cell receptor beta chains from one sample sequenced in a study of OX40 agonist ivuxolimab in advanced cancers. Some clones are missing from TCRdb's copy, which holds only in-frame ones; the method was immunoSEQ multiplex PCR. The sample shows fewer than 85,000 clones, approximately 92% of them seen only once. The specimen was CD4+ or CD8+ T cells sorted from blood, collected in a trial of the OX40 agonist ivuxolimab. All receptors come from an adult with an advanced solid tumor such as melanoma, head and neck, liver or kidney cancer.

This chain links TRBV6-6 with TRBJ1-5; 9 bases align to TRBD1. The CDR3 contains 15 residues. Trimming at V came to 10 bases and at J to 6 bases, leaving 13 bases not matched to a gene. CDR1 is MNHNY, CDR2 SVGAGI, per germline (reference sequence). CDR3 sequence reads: CATRWDRDLVQPQHF. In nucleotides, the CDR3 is TGTGCCACCCGATGGGACAGGGACTTGGTTCAGCCCCAGCATTTT.

CDR3 protein: CSGEQGVLDTQYF. In nucleotides, the CDR3 is TGCAGCGGTGAGCAGGGGGTCTTAGATACGCAGTATTTT. This rearrangement joins TRBV29-1 to TRBJ2-3, with TRBD1 matching 7 bases. From germline, CDR1 is SQVTM and CDR2 ANQGSEA. The CDR3 is 13 residues long. With 7 bases clipped from V and 5 bases from J, the junction kept 9 bases outside the gene matches.

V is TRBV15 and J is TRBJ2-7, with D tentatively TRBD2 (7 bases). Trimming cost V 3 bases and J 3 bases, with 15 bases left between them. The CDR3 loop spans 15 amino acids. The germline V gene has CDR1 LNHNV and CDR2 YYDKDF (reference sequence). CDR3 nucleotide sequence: TGTGCCACCAGCAGGGTTTACAGGGAGGGCTACGAGCAGTACTTC. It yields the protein CATSRVYREGYEQYF.

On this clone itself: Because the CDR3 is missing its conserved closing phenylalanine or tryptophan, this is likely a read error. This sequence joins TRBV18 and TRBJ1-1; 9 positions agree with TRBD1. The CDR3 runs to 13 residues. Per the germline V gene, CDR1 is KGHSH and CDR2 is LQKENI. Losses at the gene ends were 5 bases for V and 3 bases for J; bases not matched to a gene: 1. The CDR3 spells CASSRQGDTEAFL. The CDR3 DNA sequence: TGTGCCAGCTCAAGACAGGGGGACACTGAAGCTTTCCTT.

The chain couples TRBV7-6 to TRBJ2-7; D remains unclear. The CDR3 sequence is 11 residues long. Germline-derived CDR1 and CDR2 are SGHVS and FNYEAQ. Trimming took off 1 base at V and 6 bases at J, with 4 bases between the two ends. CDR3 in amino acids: CASSLVGEQYF. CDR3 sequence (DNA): TGTGCCAGCAGCTTAGTAGGCGAGCAGTACTTC.

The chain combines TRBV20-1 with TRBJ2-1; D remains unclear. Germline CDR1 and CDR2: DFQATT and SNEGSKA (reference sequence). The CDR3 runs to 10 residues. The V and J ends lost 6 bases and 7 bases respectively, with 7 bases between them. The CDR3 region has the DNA TGCAGTGCGAGTCATAATGAGCAGTTCTTC. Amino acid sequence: CSASHNEQFF.

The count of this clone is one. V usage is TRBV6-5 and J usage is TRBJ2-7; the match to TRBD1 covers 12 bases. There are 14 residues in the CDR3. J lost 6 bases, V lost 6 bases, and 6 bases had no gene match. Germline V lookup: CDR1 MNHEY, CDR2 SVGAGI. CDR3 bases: TGTGCCAGCAGGCCCGGGACAGGGGGCGTCGAGCAGTACTTC. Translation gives CASRPGTGGVEQYF.

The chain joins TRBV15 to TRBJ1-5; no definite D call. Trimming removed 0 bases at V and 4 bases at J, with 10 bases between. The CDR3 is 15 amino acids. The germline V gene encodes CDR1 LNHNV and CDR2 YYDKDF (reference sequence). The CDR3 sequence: CATSRDGARNQPQHF. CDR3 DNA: TGTGCCACCAGCAGAGATGGAGCAAGAAATCAGCCCCAGCATTTT. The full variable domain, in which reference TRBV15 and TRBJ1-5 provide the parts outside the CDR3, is DAMVIQNPRYQVTQFGKPVTLSCSQTLNHNVMYWYQQKSSQAPKLLFHYYDKDFNNEADTPDNFQSRRPNTSFCFLDIRSPGLGDTAMYLCATSRDGARNQPQHFGDGTRLSIL.

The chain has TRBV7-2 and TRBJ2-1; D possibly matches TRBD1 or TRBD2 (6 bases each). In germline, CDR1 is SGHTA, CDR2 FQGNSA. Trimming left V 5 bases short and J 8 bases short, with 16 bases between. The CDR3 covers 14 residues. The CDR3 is CASSPLGGWDEQFF. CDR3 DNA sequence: TGTGCCAGCAGCCCATTAGGGGGGTGGGATGAGCAGTTCTTC.

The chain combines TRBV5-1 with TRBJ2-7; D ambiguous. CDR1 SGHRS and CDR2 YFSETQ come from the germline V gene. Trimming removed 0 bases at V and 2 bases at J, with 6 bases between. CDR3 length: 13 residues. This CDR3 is CASSLARTYEQYF. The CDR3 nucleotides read TGCGCCAGCAGCTTGGCCAGAACCTACGAGCAGTACTTC.

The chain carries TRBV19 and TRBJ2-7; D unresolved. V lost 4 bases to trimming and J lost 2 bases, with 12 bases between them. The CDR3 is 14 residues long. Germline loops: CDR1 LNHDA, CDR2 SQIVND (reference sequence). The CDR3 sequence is CASSSQATAYEQYF. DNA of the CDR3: TGTGCCAGTAGTAGTCAAGCCACGGCCTACGAGCAGTACTTC.

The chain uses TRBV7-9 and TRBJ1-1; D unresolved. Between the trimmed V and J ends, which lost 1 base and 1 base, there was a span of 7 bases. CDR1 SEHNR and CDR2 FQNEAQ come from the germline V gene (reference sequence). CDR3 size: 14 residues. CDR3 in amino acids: CASSLGQRNTEAFF. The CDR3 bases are TGTGCCAGCAGCTTAGGTCAGAGGAACACTGAAGCTTTCTTT.

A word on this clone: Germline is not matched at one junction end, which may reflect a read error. In nucleotides, the CDR3 is TGTGCTAGCAGCTTCGCGGGCCCGGGGACAGAAGAGACCCAGTACTTC. Protein sequence: CASSFAGPGTEETQYF. The chain combines TRBV7-7 with TRBJ2-5; 7 bases are shared with TRBD1. In germline, CDR1 is SSHAT, CDR2 FNYEAQ (reference sequence). This CDR3 is built from 16 residues. Full variable domain (missing parts from reference TRBV7-7 and TRBJ2-5): GAGVSQSPRYKVTKRGQDVTLRCDPISSHATLYWYQQALGQGPEFLTYFNYEAQPDKSGLPSDRFSAERPEGSISTLTIQRTEQRDSAMYRCASSFAGPGTEETQYFGPGTRLLVL.

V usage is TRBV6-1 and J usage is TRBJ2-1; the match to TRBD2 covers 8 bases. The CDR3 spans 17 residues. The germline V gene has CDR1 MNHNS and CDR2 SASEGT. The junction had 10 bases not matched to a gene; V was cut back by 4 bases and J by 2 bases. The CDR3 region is CASSAPLSGSPYNEQFF. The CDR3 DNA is TGTGCCAGCAGTGCCCCGTTAAGCGGGAGCCCCTACAATGAGCAGTTCTTC.

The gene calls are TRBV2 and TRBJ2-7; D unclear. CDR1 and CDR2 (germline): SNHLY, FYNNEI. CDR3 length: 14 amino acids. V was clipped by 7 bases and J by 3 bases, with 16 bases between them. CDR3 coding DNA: TGTGCCAGCACCGAGGACCCACAGAACTACGAGCAGTACTTC. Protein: CASTEDPQNYEQYF.

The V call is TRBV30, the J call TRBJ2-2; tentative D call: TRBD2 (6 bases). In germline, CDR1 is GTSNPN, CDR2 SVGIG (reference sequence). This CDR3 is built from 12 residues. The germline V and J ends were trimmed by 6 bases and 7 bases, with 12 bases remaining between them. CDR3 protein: CACGEEGGELFF. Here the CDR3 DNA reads TGTGCCTGCGGGGAGGAGGGCGGGGAGCTGTTTTTT.

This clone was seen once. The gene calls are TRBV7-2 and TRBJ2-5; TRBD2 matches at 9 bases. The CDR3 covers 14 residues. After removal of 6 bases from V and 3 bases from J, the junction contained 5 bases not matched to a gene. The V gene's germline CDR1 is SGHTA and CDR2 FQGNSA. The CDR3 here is CASSVAGVKETQYF. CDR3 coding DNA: TGTGCCAGCAGTGTAGCGGGAGTTAAAGAGACCCAGTACTTC.

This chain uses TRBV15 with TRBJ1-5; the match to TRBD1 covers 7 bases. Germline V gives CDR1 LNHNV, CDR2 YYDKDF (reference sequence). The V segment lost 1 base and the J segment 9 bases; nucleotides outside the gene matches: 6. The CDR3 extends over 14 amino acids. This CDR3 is CATSRGNRGRPQHF. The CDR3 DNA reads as TGTGCCACCAGCAGAGGAAACAGGGGACGGCCCCAGCATTTT.

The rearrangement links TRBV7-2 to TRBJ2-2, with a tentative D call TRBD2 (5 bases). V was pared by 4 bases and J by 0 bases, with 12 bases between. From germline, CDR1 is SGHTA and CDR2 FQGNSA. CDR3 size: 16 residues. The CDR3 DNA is TGTGCCAGCAGCTCAACGGTGGGAGCGAACACCGGGGAGCTGTTTTTT. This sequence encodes CASSSTVGANTGELFF.

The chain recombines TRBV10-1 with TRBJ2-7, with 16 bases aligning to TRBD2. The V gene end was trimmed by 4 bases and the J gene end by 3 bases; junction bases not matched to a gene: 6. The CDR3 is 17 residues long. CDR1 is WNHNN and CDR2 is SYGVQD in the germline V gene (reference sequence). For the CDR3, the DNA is TGCGCCAGCAGTGCCGGGACTAGCGGGAGGGCCGTCTACGAGCAGTACTTC. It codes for CASSAGTSGRAVYEQYF.

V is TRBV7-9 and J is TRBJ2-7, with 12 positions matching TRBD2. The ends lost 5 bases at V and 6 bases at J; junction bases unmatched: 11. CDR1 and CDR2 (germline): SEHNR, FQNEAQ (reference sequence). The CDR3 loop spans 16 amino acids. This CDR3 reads CASSEILAGGPSEQYF. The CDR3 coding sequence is TGTGCCAGCAGCGAAATCCTAGCGGGAGGGCCTTCCGAGCAGTACTTC.

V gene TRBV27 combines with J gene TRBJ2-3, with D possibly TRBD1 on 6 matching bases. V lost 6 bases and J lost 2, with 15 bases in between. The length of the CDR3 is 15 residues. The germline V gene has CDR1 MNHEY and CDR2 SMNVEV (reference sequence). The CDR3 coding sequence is TGTGCCAGCAGATCTGGGGACATACACACAGATACGCAGTATTTT. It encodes CASRSGDIHTDTQYF.

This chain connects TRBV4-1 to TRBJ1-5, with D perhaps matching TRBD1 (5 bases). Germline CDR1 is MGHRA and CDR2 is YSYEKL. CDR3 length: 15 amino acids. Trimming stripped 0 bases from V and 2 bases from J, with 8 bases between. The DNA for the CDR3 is TGCGCCAGCAGCCAAGAGGGGCTGGGCAATCAGCCCCAGCATTTT. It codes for CASSQEGLGNQPQHF.

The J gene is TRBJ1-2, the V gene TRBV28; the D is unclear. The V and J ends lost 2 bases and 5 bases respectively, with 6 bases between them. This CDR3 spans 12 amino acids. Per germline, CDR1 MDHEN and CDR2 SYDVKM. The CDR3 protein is CASSLVPYGYTF. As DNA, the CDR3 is TGTGCCAGCAGTTTAGTCCCATATGGCTACACCTTC.

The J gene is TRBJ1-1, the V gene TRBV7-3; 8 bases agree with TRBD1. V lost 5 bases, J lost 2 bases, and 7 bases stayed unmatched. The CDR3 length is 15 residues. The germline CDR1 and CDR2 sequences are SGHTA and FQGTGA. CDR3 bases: TGTGCCAGCAGCCCCAGGGGGCAGTTAAACACTGAAGCTTTCTTT. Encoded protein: CASSPRGQLNTEAFF. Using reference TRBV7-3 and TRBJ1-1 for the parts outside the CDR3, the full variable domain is GAGVSQTPSNKVTEKGKYVELRCDPISGHTALYWYRQSLGQGPEFLIYFQGTGAADDSGLPNDRFFAVRPEGSVSTLKIQRTERGDSAVYLCASSPRGQLNTEAFFGQGTRLTVV.

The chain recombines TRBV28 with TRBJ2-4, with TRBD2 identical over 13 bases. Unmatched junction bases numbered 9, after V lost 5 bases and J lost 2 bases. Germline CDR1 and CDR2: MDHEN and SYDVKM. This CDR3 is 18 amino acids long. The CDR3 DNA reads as TGTGCCAGCAGTCCGCCGGGACTAGCGGGAAATTCCAAAAACATTCAGTACTTC. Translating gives CASSPPGLAGNSKNIQYF.

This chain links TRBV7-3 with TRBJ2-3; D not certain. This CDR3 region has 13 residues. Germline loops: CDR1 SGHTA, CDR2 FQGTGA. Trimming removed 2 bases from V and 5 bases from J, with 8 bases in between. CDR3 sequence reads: CASSLGWEDTQYF. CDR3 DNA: TGTGCCAGCAGCTTAGGGTGGGAAGATACGCAGTATTTT.

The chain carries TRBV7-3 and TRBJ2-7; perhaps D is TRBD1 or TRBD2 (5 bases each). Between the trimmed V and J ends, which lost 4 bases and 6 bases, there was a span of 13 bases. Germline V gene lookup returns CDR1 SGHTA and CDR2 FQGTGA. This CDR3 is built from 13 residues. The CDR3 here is CASSSSLGAEQYF. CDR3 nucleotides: TGTGCCAGCAGCTCCTCTCTCGGGGCCGAGCAGTACTTC.